This T cell receptor (beta chain) is from a study of shared clonotypes between healthy human individuals. Whole-study context: The cohort had two women and a few men, ages 18 to 49.

Assay runs were performed at deep level. Sequencing used immunoSEQ multiplex PCR; TCRdb keeps in-frame clones, though not all of them. The sample lists nearly 1 million clones, approximately 76% occurring once. The donors, healthy adults who were HIV-negative, had experienced no recent acute infections or vaccinations. Memory CD4+ cells were the fraction left after CD45RA+ naive selection. The clonotype was recovered from a man between 18 and 35 years old in good health. Input material: memory CD4+ T cells sorted from blood. Sample subset: CD45RA-negative fraction.

Here the CDR3 DNA reads TGTGCCAGCAGTTTATCCGGGACAGATCAGTTCTTC. It encodes CASSLSGTDQFF. The J gene is TRBJ2-1, the V gene TRBV2; 7 bases are shared with TRBD1. CDR3 length equals 12 residues. The germline V gene has CDR1 SNHLY and CDR2 FYNNEI. V shed 5 bases, J shed 13 bases, and the junction held 8 bases outside the gene matches.